The rows below give T cell receptor beta chains drawn from one sample of a study of blood T cell repertoires in COVID-19. The repertoire was sequenced with immunoSEQ multiplex PCR; TCRdb's copy has only in-frame clones and lacks some. This sample has approximately 230,000 clones, with 80% to 90% found just once. What was sequenced was peripheral blood. The source of these receptors is an older man with acute or convalescent COVID-19. CDR3s include the opening cysteine and the closing phenylalanine or tryptophan. A D gene is named only where the DNA matches it firmly. Only part of the rows carry a size: once, few, many, or a class if the clone is expanded.

length	V	J	size	D	DNA	CDR3
14	TRBV27	TRBJ1-5	.	.	TGTGCCAGCAGTTATACAGGGAGCAATCAGCCCCAGCATTTT	CASSYTGSNQPQHF
12	TRBV19	TRBJ1-2	once	.	TGTGCCAGTACGGGTACTAACTATGGCTACACCTTC	CASTGTNYGYTF
14	TRBV10-3	TRBJ1-1	.	TRBD1	TGTGCCGTTGGTGGGGACAGCCCGAACACTGAAGCTTTCTTT	CAVGGDSPNTEAFF
15	TRBV7-6	TRBJ2-7	.	TRBD2	TGTGCCAGCAGCCCTCGAACTAGCGGGGGCTACGAGCAGTACTTC	CASSPRTSGGYEQYF
12	TRBV6-1	TRBJ2-7	few	TRBD1	TGTGCCACGACAGGGAATTCCTACGAGCAGTACTTC	CATTGNSYEQYF
15	TRBV18	TRBJ1-5	once	TRBD1	TGTGCCAGCTCGCGGGGACAGGGGAGCAATCAGCCCCAGCATTTT	CASSRGQGSNQPQHF
14	TRBV6-2/TRBV6-3	TRBJ1-1	.	TRBD1	TGTGCCAGCAGTGTGGGACAGGGAAACACTGAAGCTTTCTTT	CASSVGQGNTEAFF
12	TRBV6-2/TRBV6-3	TRBJ2-7	.	.	TGTGCCAGCAGTTCAGGGTCCTACGAGCAGTACTTC	CASSSGSYEQYF
13	TRBV25-1	TRBJ1-5	.	.	TGTGCCAGCAGTGAATGGGGGGGTCAGCCCCAGCATTTT	CASSEWGGQPQHF
16	TRBV5-1	TRBJ2-2	.	TRBD2	TGCGCCAGCAGCCGCGGACTAGCGGGGAACACCGGGGAGCTGTTTTTT	CASSRGLAGNTGELFF
14	TRBV28	TRBJ2-7	.	TRBD1	TGTGCCAGCACATCGGGACAGCTCTCCTACGAGCAGTACTTC	CASTSGQLSYEQYF
12	TRBV10-3	TRBJ2-3	once	.	TGTGCCATCAGTGGAGGTTTCCCCACGCAGTATTTT	CAISGGFPTQYF
14	TRBV6-5	TRBJ1-6	once	TRBD1	TGTGCCAGCAGGAGGACAGGGACGGATTCACCCCTCCACTTT	CASRRTGTDSPLHF
15	TRBV18	TRBJ1-4	.	.	TGTGCCAGCTCGGAGACGACGGTGCTAGAGGAAAAACTGTTTTTT	CASSETTVLEEKLFF
14	TRBV11-2	TRBJ1-2	.	.	TGTGCCAGCAGCCTTTCACTGGCGGACTATGGCTACACCTTC	CASSLSLADYGYTF
15	TRBV2	TRBJ2-1	few	.	TGTGCCAGCATAGGGGGGACTAATATAAACAATGAGCAGTTCTTC	CASIGGTNINNEQFF
15	TRBV7-9	TRBJ2-6	.	.	TGTGCCAGCAACCCTGAGGACTCTGGGGCCAACGTCCTGACTTTC	CASNPEDSGANVLTF
13	TRBV5-4	TRBJ1-2	.	TRBD1	TGTGCCAGCAGCCAATGGACAGGCTATGGCTACACCTTC	CASSQWTGYGYTF
16	TRBV6-6	TRBJ2-7	.	TRBD1	TGTGCCAGCAGTTTATCCGGGACAGGTTATGGTAACGAGCAGTACTTC	CASSLSGTGYGNEQYF
18	TRBV15	TRBJ2-6	.	TRBD1	TGTGCCACCAGCATTACCGGGACAGGGGTCGGAGGGGCCAACGTCCTGACTTTC	CATSITGTGVGGANVLTF
14	TRBV19	TRBJ1-6	few	.	TGTGCCAGTAGTTCGAGGGTAGGGAATTCACCCCTCCACTTT	CASSSRVGNSPLHF
15	TRBV4-1	TRBJ2-1	few	.	TGCGCCAGCAGCCCCAGAAGTCCGGGAGAGAATGAGCAGTTCTTC	CASSPRSPGENEQFF
15	TRBV11-1	TRBJ2-7	.	TRBD1	TGTGCCAGCAGCAACCGGGACAGGGGGGCCTACGAGCAGTACTTC	CASSNRDRGAYEQYF
17	TRBV7-2	TRBJ1-2	.	TRBD1	TGTGCCAGCAGCTTAGGCGGCAGGGGGAGAGAGAATTATGGCTACACCTTC	CASSLGGRGRENYGYTF
14	TRBV4-3	TRBJ1-1	.	.	TGCGCCAGCAGCCCACAGGGATGGAACACTGAAGCTTTCTTT	CASSPQGWNTEAFF
14	TRBV25-1	TRBJ1-4	.	.	TGTGCCAGCAGTGTTCCGACGGGTGGGGAAAAACTGTTTTTT	CASSVPTGGEKLFF
16	TRBV3-1/TRBV3-2	TRBJ1-2	few	.	TGTGCCAGCAGCCATACCGGGACACCGCGGTTCGATGGCTACACCTTC	CASSHTGTPRFDGYTF
16	TRBV4-1	TRBJ2-7	few	.	TGCGCCAGCAGCCAAGATGAGGGCGGGATGGCCTACGAGCAGTACTTC	CASSQDEGGMAYEQYF
14	TRBV6-5	TRBJ1-5	.	.	TGTGCCAGCAGTACAGTTGACAAGAATCAGCCCCAGCATTTT	CASSTVDKNQPQHF
14	TRBV2	TRBJ1-3	.	TRBD1	TGTGCCAGCAGTGGGAGACAGGGGAGAAACACCATATATTTT	CASSGRQGRNTIYF
15	TRBV5-1	TRBJ1-1	.	TRBD1	TGCGCCAGCAGCTTGGCCGGGACAGGGGGCACGGAAGCTTTCTTT	CASSLAGTGGTEAFF
14	TRBV7-2	TRBJ1-2	.	TRBD1	TGTGCCAGCAGCTTTCAGGGGGCTGACTATGGCTACACCTTC	CASSFQGADYGYTF
14	TRBV7-9	TRBJ2-1	.	.	TGTGCCAGCAGCTTAGCAGGGGAATGGAGTGAGCAGTTCTTC	CASSLAGEWSEQFF
15	TRBV6-1	TRBJ1-4	.	.	TGTGCCAGCAGTGAAGGAGGGCACTTTAATGAAAAACTGTTTTTT	CASSEGGHFNEKLFF
15	TRBV5-1	TRBJ2-3	.	.	TGCGCCAGCAGCTTGGCACCTAGCCCCACAGATACGCAGTATTTT	CASSLAPSPTDTQYF
14	TRBV9	TRBJ2-5	.	.	TGTGCCAGCAACAGGGTTGGGCCCCCCGAGACCCAGTACTTC	CASNRVGPPETQYF
12	TRBV7-9	TRBJ2-7	.	.	TGTGCCAGCGGTCAGGACTCCTACGAGCAGTACTTC	CASGQDSYEQYF
14	TRBV19	TRBJ1-6	.	TRBD1	TGTGCCAGTAGTTGGGACAGGATTAATTCACCCCTCCACTTT	CASSWDRINSPLHF
19	TRBV2	TRBJ2-6	once	.	TGTGCCAGCAGTGAAGGTAGATGGGGGGTTAGCTCTGGGGCCAACGTCCTGACTTTC	CASSEGRWGVSSGANVLTF
16	TRBV9	TRBJ2-3	.	TRBD2	TGTGCCAGCAGCGTAGGTTGGCGGGGGAGCACAGATACGCAGTATTTT	CASSVGWRGSTDTQYF
13	TRBV6-1	TRBJ1-4	.	.	TGTGCCAGCAGTGACGCGACAGGAGAAAAACTGTTTTTT	CASSDATGEKLFF
13	TRBV7-8	TRBJ1-2	.	TRBD1	TGTGCCAGCAGCCCCCAGGGACAGTTTGGCTACACCTTC	CASSPQGQFGYTF
15	TRBV7-2	TRBJ2-1	.	TRBD1	TGTGCCAGCAGCTTGGGGCAGGGGGCGTACAATGAGCAGTTCTTC	CASSLGQGAYNEQFF
14	TRBV27	TRBJ1-5	.	.	TGTGCCAGCAGTTTAGGAGGGAGCAATCAGCCCCAGCATTTT	CASSLGGSNQPQHF
13	TRBV6-6	TRBJ2-1	.	.	TGTGCCAGCAGTCCCGGGGCCTACAATGAGCAGTTCTTC	CASSPGAYNEQFF
13	TRBV19	TRBJ1-5	.	.	TGTGCCAGTACACAGGGTGCCAATCAGCCCCAGCATTTT	CASTQGANQPQHF